The 4 T cell receptor beta chains below come from one sample, sequenced in a study of Tregs in tolerant kidney transplant recipients. Repertoires were generated with immunoSEQ multiplex PCR, while TCRdb's copy carries only in-frame clones and drops some. Of some 68,000 clones listed, 84% were seen once; the top ten hold about 4.7%. Input material: CD4+ T cells from blood. The receptors derive from a human donor in good health.

V and J are TRBV11-2 and TRBJ2-5; no clear D. V was cut by 1 base and J by 0 bases, with 9 bases left in between. Germline V gives CDR1 SGHAT, CDR2 FQNNGV. The CDR3 contains 15 residues. In DNA form, the CDR3 reads TGTGCCAGCAGCTTAGGAGCGTTTTACCAAGAGACCCAGTACTTC. Protein: CASSLGAFYQETQYF.

A note on this clone: This could be a read error, since a much larger clone is one nucleotide away. The rearrangement joins TRBV11-2 to TRBJ1-1; TRBD1 matches 9 bases. From germline, CDR1 is SGHAT and CDR2 FQNNGV. This CDR3 spans 15 amino acids. V shed 4 bases and J 1 base; nucleotides not matched to a gene: 4. The CDR3 nucleotides are TGTGCCAGCAGCTATGGGACAGGGAGGAACACTGAAGCTTTCTTT. Residues: CASSYGTGRNTEAFF.

The V call is TRBV6-6, the J call TRBJ1-5; 8 bases map to TRBD1. V was clipped by 2 bases and J by 6 bases; unmatched bases: 6. The CDR3 totals 15 residues. In germline, CDR1 is MNHNY, CDR2 SVGAGI (reference sequence). The CDR3 loop is CASSYGQGATQPQHF. In nucleotides, the CDR3 is TGTGCCAGCAGTTACGGTCAGGGGGCAACTCAGCCCCAGCATTTT.

The chain links TRBV7-3 to TRBJ2-2, with D hard to call. The ends were cut back, 4 bases at V and 1 base at J, with 4 bases in the middle. The CDR3 is 13 residues long. Per germline, CDR1 SGHTA and CDR2 FQGTGA. Here the CDR3 reads CASSSLNTGELFF. The CDR3 region has the DNA TGTGCCAGCAGCTCTCTGAACACCGGGGAGCTGTTTTTT.